The 7 T cell receptor beta chains below all came from one sample that was sequenced in a study of cytomegalovirus exposure and HLA in healthy donors. The PCR contained 60 Vbeta and 13 Jbeta primers. Generated by immunoSEQ multiplex PCR, the TCRdb table keeps only in-frame clones and is missing some. The sample consists of around 41,000 clones, roughly half of them appearing once. Material: PBMCs. Receptors were obtained from a man between 60 and 75 years old in good health and CMV-seronegative.

V is TRBV4-1 and J is TRBJ2-7, with TRBD1 identical over 8 bases. Unmatched junction bases numbered 9, after V lost 5 bases and J lost 3 bases. Germline lookup yields CDR1 MGHRA and CDR2 YSYEKL. This CDR3 comprises 15 residues. The CDR3 spells CASSFRGTGGYEQYF. CDR3 in DNA: TGCGCCAGCAGCTTCCGCGGGACAGGAGGCTACGAGCAGTACTTC.

The rearrangement links TRBV5-6 to TRBJ2-4; D unresolved. V lost 6 bases and J 2 bases, leaving 9 bases between the germline ends. The CDR3 totals 13 residues. Germline CDR1 is SGHDT and CDR2 is YYEEEE. The CDR3 loop is CASTYGPKNIQYF. The DNA for the CDR3 is TGTGCCAGCACCTATGGGCCCAAAAACATTCAGTACTTC.

This chain connects TRBV5-1 to TRBJ1-2; no clear D gene. This CDR3 comprises 13 residues. Trimming removed 0 bases from V and 8 bases from J, with 11 bases in between. Germline V gene lookup returns CDR1 SGHRS and CDR2 YFSETQ. The CDR3 sequence: CASSLDGVGGYTF. Written as DNA, the CDR3 is TGCGCCAGCAGCTTGGACGGGGTAGGGGGCTACACCTTC.

The chain employs TRBV27 and TRBJ2-7; D is possibly TRBD1 (5 bases). The CDR3 length is 14 residues. Germline V gene sequence: CDR1 MNHEY, CDR2 SMNVEV (reference sequence). V shed 2 bases and J shed 3 bases, with 11 bases lying between them. The CDR3 here is CASSLLARDYEQYF. For the CDR3, the DNA is TGTGCCAGCAGTTTACTCGCCAGGGACTACGAGCAGTACTTC.

This chain connects TRBV7-2 to TRBJ1-5; maybe TRBD1 (5 bases). Germline loops: CDR1 SGHTA, CDR2 FQGNSA. The V and J ends lost 3 bases and 12 bases respectively, with 12 bases between them. The CDR3 runs to 12 residues. The CDR3 bases are TGTGCCAGCAGCTTCGCTACAGGCGGCCAGCATTTT. Translation: CASSFATGGQHF.

This clone was seen only a few times. The genes are TRBV19 and TRBJ1-1; D might be TRBD1 (6 bases). CDR1 is LNHDA, CDR2 SQIVND, per germline (reference sequence). The ends were cut back, 5 bases at V and 3 bases at J, with 16 bases in the middle. CDR3 length: 15 residues. The CDR3 nucleotides read TGTGCCAGTAGTGATCAGCGGGGGGCGGACACTGAAGCTTTCTTT. Translation gives CASSDQRGADTEAFF.

The chain uses TRBV7-6 and TRBJ2-7, with 9 bases fitting TRBD1. The CDR3 has 14 amino acids. Germline assignment: CDR1 SGHVS and CDR2 FNYEAQ. The junction had 5 bases not matched to a gene; V was cut back by 5 bases and J by 3 bases. The CDR3 is CASSQGQGVYEQYF. The CDR3 nucleotides read TGTGCCAGCAGCCAGGGACAGGGTGTCTACGAGCAGTACTTC.